One and the same sample provided the 25 T cell receptor beta chains below, sequenced in a study of blood T cell repertoires in COVID-19. TCRdb's copy holds only in-frame clones and misses some; the assay was immunoSEQ multiplex PCR. The sample comprises 300,000 to 400,000 clones, roughly 90% of which are singletons, and roughly 2.6% rests with the top ten. Material for sequencing was PBMCs or T cells enriched from blood (not recorded which). These receptors all come from a man between 60 and 70 years old who had recovered from COVID-19.

The chain is built from TRBV7-9 and TRBJ1-2; 7 bases are shared with TRBD1. This CDR3 has 14 residues. Trimming cost V 4 bases and J 6 bases; bases outside gene matches: 8. Germline V CDR1 and CDR2: SEHNR, FQNEAQ (reference sequence). The CDR3 sequence: CASSWHRGSDGYTF. For the CDR3, the DNA is TGTGCCAGCAGCTGGCACAGGGGATCGGATGGCTACACCTTC.

The chain recombines TRBV18 with TRBJ1-1, with D maybe TRBD1 (5 bases). The CDR3 length is 14 residues. Germline V gives CDR1 KGHSH, CDR2 LQKENI. Deletions cut 3 bases from V and 4 bases from J, with 12 bases between. The CDR3 bases are TGTGCCAGCTCACCGGGGGTCGGGAGCACTGAAGCTTTCTTT. This encodes CASSPGVGSTEAFF.

V is TRBV3-1 (or the pseudogene TRBV3-2) and J is TRBJ1-4; D remains unclear. Germline CDR1 reads LGHDT; CDR2 reads YNNKEL (reference sequence). The CDR3 spans 16 residues. Trimming removed 5 bases from V and 6 bases from J, with 19 bases in between. Here the CDR3 DNA reads TGTGCCAGCAGCGCGGGGAGTTTGTCCCCTTATGAAAAACTGTTTTTT. It translates to CASSAGSLSPYEKLFF.

The chain carries TRBV2 and TRBJ2-1, with no clear D. Per germline, CDR1 SNHLY and CDR2 FYNNEI. The V and J ends lost 7 bases and 8 bases respectively, with 15 bases between them. The CDR3 contains 13 residues. The CDR3: CASNPGPPDEQFF. For the CDR3, the DNA is TGTGCCAGCAACCCAGGCCCACCGGATGAGCAGTTCTTC.

The chain employs TRBV7-8 and TRBJ2-5; D is perhaps TRBD2 (5 bases). The germline V gene encodes CDR1 SGHVS and CDR2 FQNEAQ. V was trimmed by 1 base and J by 1 base, leaving 10 bases between them. CDR3 length equals 15 residues. The CDR3 region is CASSLGGPSQETQYF. The CDR3 nucleotides are TGTGCCAGCAGCTTAGGAGGGCCATCCCAAGAGACCCAGTACTTC.

This chain uses TRBV18 with TRBJ1-4; D call uncertain. This CDR3 has 16 amino acids. The germline V gene has CDR1 KGHSH and CDR2 LQKENI. V lost 2 bases and J 2 bases, leaving 12 bases between the germline ends. Here the CDR3 DNA reads TGTGCCAGCTCACCATCCTCGGTGGTGACTAATGAAAAACTGTTTTTT. Protein product: CASSPSSVVTNEKLFF.

For this clone: Germline is not matched at one junction end, which may reflect a read error. CDR3 protein: CASSLSGGHGDEQFF. CDR3 DNA: TGTGCTAGCAGCTTGTCGGGGGGGCATGGAGATGAGCAGTTCTTC. The rearrangement links TRBV7-7 to TRBJ2-1; TRBD2 agrees at 8 bases. CDR3 size: 15 residues. Germline V gene lookup returns CDR1 SSHAT and CDR2 FNYEAQ (reference sequence).

This clone occurred once. Different DNA sequences within this sample yield the same CDR3. V and J are TRBV10-3 and TRBJ1-1; D perhaps matches TRBD1 (6 bases). V lost 6 bases and J lost 6, with 8 bases in between. The CDR3 length is 11 residues. Germline V gene data show CDR1 as ENHRY and CDR2 as SYGVKD. The DNA of the CDR3 is TGTGCCATCAGGACAGGTTCTGAAGCTTTCTTT. Translating gives CAIRTGSEAFF.

This chain connects TRBV10-2 to TRBJ2-3; TRBD2 agrees at 8 bases. This CDR3 comprises 17 residues. From germline, CDR1 is WSHSY and CDR2 SAAADI. V trimming: 0 bases; J trimming: 2 bases; junction bases outside the gene matches: 7. The DNA of the CDR3 is TGCGCCAGCAGTGAGTCGGTTGGTAGCGGGACCACAGATACGCAGTATTTT. As protein: CASSESVGSGTTDTQYF.

The V call is TRBV9, the J call TRBJ1-5, with TRBD1 identical over 8 bases. The CDR3 sequence is 14 residues long. Germline V CDR1 and CDR2: SGDLS, YYNGEE. With V trimmed by 5 bases and J by 5 bases, 6 bases remained unmatched. DNA for the CDR3: TGTGCCAGCAGTTCAGGGGGCGCGTATCAGCCCCAGCATTTT. It yields the protein CASSSGGAYQPQHF.

This clone was recorded only once. This chain joins TRBV7-8 and TRBJ1-2; 9 nucleotides align to TRBD1. The V segment lost 0 bases and the J segment 11 bases; nucleotides outside the gene matches: 4. CDR3 length: 13 amino acids. From germline, CDR1 is SGHVS and CDR2 FQNEAQ. In DNA, the CDR3 is TGTGCCAGCAGCTTAGCGGGACAGGGCTCATACACCTTC. As protein: CASSLAGQGSYTF.

V usage is TRBV10-3 and J usage is TRBJ2-4; 7 bases are shared with TRBD1. The CDR3 runs to 12 residues. V gave up 2 bases and J gave up 9 bases; unmatched junction bases: 1. Germline V gene lookup returns CDR1 ENHRY and CDR2 SYGVKD. This CDR3 is CAISEDRVIQYF. The CDR3 nucleotides are TGTGCCATCAGTGAGGACAGGGTCATTCAGTACTTC.

J is TRBJ1-5 and V is TRBV6-5; weak D call: TRBD1 (5 bases). The ends were cut back, 4 bases at V and 2 bases at J, with 12 bases in the middle. From germline, CDR1 is MNHEY and CDR2 SVGAGI. CDR3 size: 15 residues. CDR3 DNA: TGTGCCAGCAGTTCCCTCCAGGGCGGCAATCAGCCCCAGCATTTT. Amino acid sequence: CASSSLQGGNQPQHF.

The genes are TRBV27 and TRBJ1-1; no firm D call. V lost 7 bases to trimming and J lost 5 bases, with 14 bases between them. The CDR3 is made up of 13 amino acids. Germline V gives CDR1 MNHEY, CDR2 SMNVEV (reference sequence). The CDR3 here is CASNPSGGTEAFF. The CDR3 DNA reads TGTGCCAGCAATCCGTCAGGAGGGACTGAAGCTTTCTTT.

The genes are TRBV5-1 and TRBJ2-7; TRBD1 aligns across 11 bases. The trim removed 3 bases at V and 7 bases at J, leaving 6 bases unmatched. Per germline, CDR1 SGHRS and CDR2 YFSETQ. CDR3 size: 14 residues. CDR3: CASSSGQGGGEQYF. CDR3 sequence (DNA): TGCGCCAGCAGCTCGGGACAGGGGGGTGGAGAGCAGTACTTC.

This clone was recorded once. This chain connects TRBV3-1 (or the pseudogene TRBV3-2) to TRBJ2-5, with D perhaps TRBD1 (5 bases). V dropped 4 bases and J dropped 2 bases, with 8 bases sitting between them. CDR1 is LGHDT and CDR2 is YNNKEL in the germline V gene (reference sequence). This CDR3 spans 13 amino acids. CDR3 amino acids: CASSPTAQETQYF. The DNA of the CDR3 is TGTGCCAGCAGCCCGACAGCTCAAGAGACCCAGTACTTC.

The CDR3 protein is CASSVRDRGFAGNTIYF. CDR3 nucleotides: TGTGCCAGCAGCGTCCGGGACAGGGGATTTGCTGGAAACACCATATATTTT. The chain uses TRBV9 and TRBJ1-3, with TRBD1 matching over 10 bases. CDR1 and CDR2 (germline): SGDLS, YYNGEE. This CDR3 comprises 17 residues. The V gene end was trimmed by 2 bases and the J gene end by 2 bases; junction bases not matched to a gene: 7.

V and J are TRBV13 and TRBJ1-2; 8 bases match TRBD1. CDR1 is PRHDT and CDR2 is FYEKMQ in the germline V gene (reference sequence). The V gene end was trimmed by 6 bases and the J gene end by 4 bases; junction bases not matched to a gene: 7. The CDR3 is made up of 14 amino acids. The CDR3 loop reads CASRKQGAGYGYTF. For the CDR3, the DNA is TGTGCCAGCAGGAAGCAGGGGGCGGGCTATGGCTACACCTTC.

The chain has TRBV27 and TRBJ2-2; 7 bases map to TRBD2. The CDR3 length is 13 residues. V lost 3 bases, J lost 5 bases, and 0 bases stayed unmatched. The germline CDR1 and CDR2 sequences are MNHEY and SMNVEV (reference sequence). In DNA, the CDR3 is TGTGCCAGCAGTTTGGGAGGGACCGGGGAGCTGTTTTTT. Residues: CASSLGGTGELFF.

The V call is TRBV24-1, the J call TRBJ2-5; possibly TRBD1 for D (5 bases). The germline V and J ends were trimmed by 3 bases and 4 bases, with 17 bases remaining between them. Germline V gene sequence: CDR1 KGHDR, CDR2 SFDVKD. CDR3 length: 16 residues. The CDR3 nucleotides read TGTGCCACCAGTGATGAGCAAGGGGTAACGGGAGAGACCCAGTACTTC. It is translated as CATSDEQGVTGETQYF.

This clone came up a few times. The chain is built from TRBV3-1 (or the pseudogene TRBV3-2) and TRBJ2-1; 13 bases line up with TRBD2. The V gene's germline CDR1 is LGHDT and CDR2 YNNKEL (reference sequence). With 3 bases clipped from V and 10 bases from J, the junction kept 3 bases outside the gene matches. There are 14 residues in the CDR3. CDR3 in amino acids: CASSQGLAGQEQFF. As DNA, the CDR3 is TGTGCCAGCAGCCAGGGACTAGCGGGACAAGAGCAGTTCTTC.

J is TRBJ2-1 and V is TRBV5-4; TRBD2 matches 9 bases. This CDR3 has 15 residues. V was clipped by 5 bases and J by 7 bases; unmatched bases: 10. In germline, CDR1 is SGHNT, CDR2 YYREEE (reference sequence). The DNA of the CDR3 is TGTGCCAGCAGACGAGCGGGAGGCTTGGCAAATGAGCAGTTCTTC. Its protein product is CASRRAGGLANEQFF. The whole variable domain, remainder taken from reference TRBV5-4 and TRBJ2-1, is ETGVTQSPTHLIKTRGQQVTLRCSSQSGHNTVSWYQQALGQGPQFIFQYYREEENGRGNFPPRFSGLQFPNYSSELNVNALELDDSALYLCASRRAGGLANEQFFGPGTRLTVL.

The J gene is TRBJ2-6, the V gene TRBV6-1, with 10 bases lining up with TRBD2. In germline, CDR1 is MNHNS, CDR2 SASEGT. Trimming cost V 4 bases and J 0 bases; bases outside gene matches: 3. The CDR3 extends over 17 amino acids. For the CDR3, the DNA is TGTGCCAGCAGTGGACCTAGCGGGGGCTCTGGGGCCAACGTCCTGACTTTC. This encodes CASSGPSGGSGANVLTF.

The chain is built from TRBV5-6 and TRBJ2-7; 7 nucleotides match TRBD2. The CDR3 is 14 residues long. Unmatched junction bases numbered 8, after V lost 4 bases and J lost 4 bases. Germline V gives CDR1 SGHDT, CDR2 YYEEEE. The CDR3 sequence: CASSPGAGEYEQYF. The CDR3 DNA sequence: TGTGCCAGCAGCCCTGGTGCGGGGGAATACGAGCAGTACTTC.

This CDR3 reads CASSAGTSHEQYF. CDR3 DNA sequence: TGTGCCAGCAGCGCCGGGACTAGCCACGAGCAGTACTTC. V usage is TRBV9 and J usage is TRBJ2-7; 9 nucleotides match TRBD2. The length of the CDR3 is 13 residues. CDR1 is SGDLS and CDR2 is YYNGEE in the germline V gene. Losses at the gene ends were 3 bases for V and 5 bases for J; bases not matched to a gene: 3. Complete variable domain (other parts from reference TRBV9 and TRBJ2-7): DSGVTQTPKHLITATGQRVTLRCSPRSGDLSVYWYQQSLDQGLQFLIQYYNGEERAKGNILERFSAQQFPDLHSELNLSSLELGDSALYFCASSAGTSHEQYFGPGTRLTVT.